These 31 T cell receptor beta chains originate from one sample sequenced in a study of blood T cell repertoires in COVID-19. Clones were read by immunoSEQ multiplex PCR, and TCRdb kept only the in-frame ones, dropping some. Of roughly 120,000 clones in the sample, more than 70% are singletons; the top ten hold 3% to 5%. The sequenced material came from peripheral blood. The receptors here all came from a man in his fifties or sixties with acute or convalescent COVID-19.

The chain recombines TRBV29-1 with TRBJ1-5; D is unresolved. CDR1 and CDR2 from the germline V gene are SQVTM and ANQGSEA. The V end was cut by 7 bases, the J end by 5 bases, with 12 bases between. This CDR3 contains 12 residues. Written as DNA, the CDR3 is TGCAGCGCCCGACTGCCCGATCAGCCCCAGCATTTT. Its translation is CSARLPDQPQHF. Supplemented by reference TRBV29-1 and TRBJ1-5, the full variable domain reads SAVISQKPSRDICQRGTSLTIQCQVDSQVTMMFWYRQQPGQSLTLIATANQGSEATYESGFVIDKFPISRPNLTFSTLTVSNMSPEDSSIYLCSARLPDQPQHFGDGTRLSIL.

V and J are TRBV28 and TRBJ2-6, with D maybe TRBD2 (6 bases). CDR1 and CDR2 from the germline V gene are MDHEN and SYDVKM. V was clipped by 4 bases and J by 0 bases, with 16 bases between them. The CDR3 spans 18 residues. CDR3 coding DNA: TGTGCCAGCAGTTCTCTCTGGCGGGACCGCTCTGGGGCCAACGTCCTGACTTTC. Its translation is CASSSLWRDRSGANVLTF.

The CDR3 DNA reads TGCAGCGTTGGAGACGGTTTTAATTCACCCCTCCACTTT. It encodes CSVGDGFNSPLHF. The J gene is TRBJ1-6, the V gene TRBV29-1; D unresolved. Germline assignment: CDR1 SQVTM and CDR2 ANQGSEA. This CDR3 spans 13 amino acids. V lost 4 bases and J lost 6, with 10 bases in between.

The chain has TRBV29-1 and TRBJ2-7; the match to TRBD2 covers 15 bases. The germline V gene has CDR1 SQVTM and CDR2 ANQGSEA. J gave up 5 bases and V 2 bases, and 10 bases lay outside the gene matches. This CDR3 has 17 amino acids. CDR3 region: CSVELVGLAGGPNEQYF. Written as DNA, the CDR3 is TGCAGCGTTGAACTCGTCGGACTAGCGGGAGGGCCGAACGAGCAGTACTTC.

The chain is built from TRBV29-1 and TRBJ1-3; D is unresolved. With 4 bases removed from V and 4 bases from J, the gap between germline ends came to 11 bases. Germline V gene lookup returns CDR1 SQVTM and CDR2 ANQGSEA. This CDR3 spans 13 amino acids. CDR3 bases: TGCAGCGTTGGGGCGGGGATCGGAAACACCATATATTTT. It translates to CSVGAGIGNTIYF.

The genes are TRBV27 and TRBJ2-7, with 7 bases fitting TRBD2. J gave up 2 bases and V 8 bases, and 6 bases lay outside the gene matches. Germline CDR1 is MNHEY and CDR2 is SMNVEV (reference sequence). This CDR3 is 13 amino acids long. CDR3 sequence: CASSRGVPYEQYF. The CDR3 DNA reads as TGTGCCAGCTCCCGGGGGGTGCCCTACGAGCAGTACTTC.

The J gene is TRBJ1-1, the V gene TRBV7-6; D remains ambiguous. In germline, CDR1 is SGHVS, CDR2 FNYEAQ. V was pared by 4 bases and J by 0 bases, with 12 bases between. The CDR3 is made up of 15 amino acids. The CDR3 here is CASSSPLNMNTEAFF. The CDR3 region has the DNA TGTGCCAGCAGCTCCCCCCTCAACATGAACACTGAAGCTTTCTTT.

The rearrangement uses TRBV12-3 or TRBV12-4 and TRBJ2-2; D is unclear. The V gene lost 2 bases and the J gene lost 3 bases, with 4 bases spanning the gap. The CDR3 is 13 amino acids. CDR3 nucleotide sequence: TGTGCCAGCAGTTTACGGTACACCGGGGAGCTGTTTTTT. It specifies CASSLRYTGELFF.

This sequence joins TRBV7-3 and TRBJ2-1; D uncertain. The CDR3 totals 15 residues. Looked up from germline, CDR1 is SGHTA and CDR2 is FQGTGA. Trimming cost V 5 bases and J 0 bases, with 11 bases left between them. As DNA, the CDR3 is TGTGCCAGCAGCCCCGCTCATAGCTCCTACAATGAGCAGTTCTTC. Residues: CASSPAHSSYNEQFF.

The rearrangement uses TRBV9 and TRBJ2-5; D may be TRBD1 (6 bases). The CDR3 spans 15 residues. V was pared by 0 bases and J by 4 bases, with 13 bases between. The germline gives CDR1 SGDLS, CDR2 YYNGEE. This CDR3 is CASSVGTGRGETQYF. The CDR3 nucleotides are TGTGCCAGCAGCGTAGGAACAGGGCGAGGAGAGACCCAGTACTTC.

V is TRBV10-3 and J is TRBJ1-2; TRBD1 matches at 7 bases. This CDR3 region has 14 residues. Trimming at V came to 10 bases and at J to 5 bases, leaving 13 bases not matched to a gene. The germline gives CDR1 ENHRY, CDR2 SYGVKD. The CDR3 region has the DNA TGTGCCACCGCCGACAGGGCCAAGAATTATGGCTACACCTTC. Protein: CATADRAKNYGYTF.

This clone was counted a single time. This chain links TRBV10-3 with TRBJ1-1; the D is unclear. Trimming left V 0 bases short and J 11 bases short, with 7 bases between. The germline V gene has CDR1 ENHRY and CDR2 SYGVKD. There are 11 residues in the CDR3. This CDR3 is CAISESSEAFF. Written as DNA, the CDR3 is TGTGCCATCAGTGAGTCCTCGGAGGCTTTCTTT.

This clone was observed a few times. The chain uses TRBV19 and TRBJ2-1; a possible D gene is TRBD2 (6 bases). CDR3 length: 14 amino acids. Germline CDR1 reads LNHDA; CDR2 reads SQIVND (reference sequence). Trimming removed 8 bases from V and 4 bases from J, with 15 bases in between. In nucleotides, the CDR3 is TGTGCCAGTGGGATTGCGGGACGGTACAATGAGCAGTTCTTC. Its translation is CASGIAGRYNEQFF.

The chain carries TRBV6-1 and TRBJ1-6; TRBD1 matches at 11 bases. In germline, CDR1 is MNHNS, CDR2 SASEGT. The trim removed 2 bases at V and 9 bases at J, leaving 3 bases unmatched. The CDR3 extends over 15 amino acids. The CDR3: CASSETGTGGSPLHF. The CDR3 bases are TGTGCCAGCAGTGAAACCGGGACAGGGGGTTCACCCCTCCACTTT.

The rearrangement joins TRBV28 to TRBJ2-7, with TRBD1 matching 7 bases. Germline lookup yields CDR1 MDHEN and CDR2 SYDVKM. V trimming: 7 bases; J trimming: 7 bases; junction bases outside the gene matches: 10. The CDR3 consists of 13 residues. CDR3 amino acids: CASKEGARGEQYF. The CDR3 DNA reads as TGTGCCAGCAAAGAGGGGGCACGGGGAGAGCAGTACTTC.

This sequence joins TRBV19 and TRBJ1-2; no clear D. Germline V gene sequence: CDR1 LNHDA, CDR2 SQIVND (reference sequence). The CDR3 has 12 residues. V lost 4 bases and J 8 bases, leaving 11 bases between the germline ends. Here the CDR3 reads CASSTTRGGYTF. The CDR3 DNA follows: TGTGCCAGTAGTACCACGAGAGGGGGCTACACCTTC. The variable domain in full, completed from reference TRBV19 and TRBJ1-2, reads DGGITQSPKYLFRKEGQNVTLSCEQNLNHDAMYWYRQDPGQGLRLIYYSQIVNDFQKGDIAEGYSVSREKKESFPLTVTSAQKNPTAFYLCASSTTRGGYTFGSGTRLTVV.

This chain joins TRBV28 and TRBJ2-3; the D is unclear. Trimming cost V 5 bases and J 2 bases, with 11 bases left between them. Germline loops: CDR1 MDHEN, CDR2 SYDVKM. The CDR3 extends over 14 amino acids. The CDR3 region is CASSPDKFTDTQYF. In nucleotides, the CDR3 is TGTGCCAGCAGTCCTGACAAGTTCACAGATACGCAGTATTTT.

The CDR3 nucleotides read TGTGCCAGCAGAGGGGGACGGACTGGAAACACCATATATTTT. Protein: CASRGGRTGNTIYF. This rearrangement joins TRBV2 to TRBJ1-3; D may be TRBD1 (6 bases). The V gene lost 6 bases and the J gene lost 2 bases, with 11 bases spanning the gap. Looked up from germline, CDR1 is SNHLY and CDR2 is FYNNEI. The CDR3 spans 14 residues.

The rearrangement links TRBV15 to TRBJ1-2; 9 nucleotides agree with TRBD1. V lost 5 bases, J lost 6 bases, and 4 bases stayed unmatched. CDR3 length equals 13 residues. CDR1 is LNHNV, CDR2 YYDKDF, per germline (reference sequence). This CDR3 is CATSGGTGHGYTF. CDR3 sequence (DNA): TGTGCCACCAGCGGGGGGACAGGGCATGGCTACACCTTC.

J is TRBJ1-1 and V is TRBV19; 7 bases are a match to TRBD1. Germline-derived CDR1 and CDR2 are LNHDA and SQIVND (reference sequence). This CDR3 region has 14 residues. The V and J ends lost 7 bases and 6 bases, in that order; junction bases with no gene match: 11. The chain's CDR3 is CASTVTGQDSEAFF. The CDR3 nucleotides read TGTGCCAGTACCGTTACAGGACAGGATTCTGAAGCTTTCTTT.

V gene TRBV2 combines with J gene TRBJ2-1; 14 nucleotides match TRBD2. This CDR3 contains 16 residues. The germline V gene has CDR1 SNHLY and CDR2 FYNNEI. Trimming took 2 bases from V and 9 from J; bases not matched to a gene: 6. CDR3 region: CASSERGLAGVREQFF. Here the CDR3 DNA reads TGTGCCAGCAGTGAAAGGGGACTAGCGGGAGTTCGTGAGCAGTTCTTC.

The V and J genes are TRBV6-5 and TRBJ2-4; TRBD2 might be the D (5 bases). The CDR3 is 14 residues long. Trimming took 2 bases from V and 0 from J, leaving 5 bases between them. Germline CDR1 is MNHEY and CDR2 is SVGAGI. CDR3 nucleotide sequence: TGTGCCAGCAGTTACGCGGGAGCCAAAAACATTCAGTACTTC. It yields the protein CASSYAGAKNIQYF.

CDR3 nucleotides: TGTGCCAGCAGCCAAGATCCAGGCCTTAACACTGAAGCTTTCTTT. Encoded protein: CASSQDPGLNTEAFF. The chain carries TRBV3-1 (or the pseudogene TRBV3-2) and TRBJ1-1; D is undetermined. This CDR3 region has 15 residues. V lost 0 bases and J 2 bases, leaving 10 bases between the germline ends. Per germline, CDR1 LGHDT and CDR2 YNNKEL (reference sequence).

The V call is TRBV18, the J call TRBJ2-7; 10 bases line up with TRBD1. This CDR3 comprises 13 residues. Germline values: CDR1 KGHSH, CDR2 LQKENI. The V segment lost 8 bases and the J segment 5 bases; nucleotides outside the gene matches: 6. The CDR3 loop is CASTGQGIDEQYF. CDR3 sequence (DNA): TGTGCCAGCACGGGACAGGGGATTGACGAGCAGTACTTC.

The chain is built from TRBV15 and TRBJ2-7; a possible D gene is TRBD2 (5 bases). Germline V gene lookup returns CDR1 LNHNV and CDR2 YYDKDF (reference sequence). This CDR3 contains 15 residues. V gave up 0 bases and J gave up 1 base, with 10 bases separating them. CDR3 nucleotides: TGTGCCACCAGCAGAGAGAGGGCCTCGTCCTACGAGCAGTACTTC. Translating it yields CATSRERASSYEQYF.

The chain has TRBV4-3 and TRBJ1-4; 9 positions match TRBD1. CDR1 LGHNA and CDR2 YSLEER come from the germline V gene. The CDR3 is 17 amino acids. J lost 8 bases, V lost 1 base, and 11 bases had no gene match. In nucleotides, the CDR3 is TGCGCCAGCAGCCAAGGGGTCGGGACAGGGTTCGACGAAAAACTGTTTTTT. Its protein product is CASSQGVGTGFDEKLFF.

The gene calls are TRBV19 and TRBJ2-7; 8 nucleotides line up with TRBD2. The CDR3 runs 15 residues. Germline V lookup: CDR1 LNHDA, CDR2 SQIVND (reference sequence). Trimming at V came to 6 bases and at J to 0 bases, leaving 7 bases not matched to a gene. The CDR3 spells CASREYSGASYEQYF. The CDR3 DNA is TGTGCCAGTAGAGAATATAGCGGGGCCTCCTACGAGCAGTACTTC. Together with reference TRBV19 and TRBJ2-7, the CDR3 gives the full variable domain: DGGITQSPKYLFRKEGQNVTLSCEQNLNHDAMYWYRQDPGQGLRLIYYSQIVNDFQKGDIAEGYSVSREKKESFPLTVTSAQKNPTAFYLCASREYSGASYEQYFGPGTRLTVT.

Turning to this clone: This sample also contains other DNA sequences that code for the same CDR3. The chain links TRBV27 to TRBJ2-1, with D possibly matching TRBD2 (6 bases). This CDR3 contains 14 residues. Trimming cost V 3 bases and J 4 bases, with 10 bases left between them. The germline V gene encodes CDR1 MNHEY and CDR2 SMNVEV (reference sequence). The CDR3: CASSFGLPYNEQFF. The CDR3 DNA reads TGTGCCAGCAGTTTCGGACTACCTTACAATGAGCAGTTCTTC.

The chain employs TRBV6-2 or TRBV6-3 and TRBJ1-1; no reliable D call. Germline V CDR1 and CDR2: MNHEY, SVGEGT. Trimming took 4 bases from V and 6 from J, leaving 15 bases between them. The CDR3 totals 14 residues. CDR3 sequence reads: CASSFAHSIAEAFF. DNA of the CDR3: TGTGCCAGCAGTTTCGCTCACAGTATAGCTGAAGCTTTCTTT.

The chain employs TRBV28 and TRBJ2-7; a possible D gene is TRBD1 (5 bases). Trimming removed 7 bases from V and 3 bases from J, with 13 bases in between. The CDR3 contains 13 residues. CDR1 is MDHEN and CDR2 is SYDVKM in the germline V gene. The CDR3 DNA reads TGTGCCAGCACCCCCAGCCAGGGCTACGAGCAGTACTTC. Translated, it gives CASTPSQGYEQYF.

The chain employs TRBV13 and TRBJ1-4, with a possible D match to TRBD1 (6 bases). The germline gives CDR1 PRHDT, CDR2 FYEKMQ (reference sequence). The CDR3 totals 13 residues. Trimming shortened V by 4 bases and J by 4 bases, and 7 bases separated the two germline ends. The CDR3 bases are TGTGCCAGCAGCTCCAGGGGTAATGAAAAACTGTTTTTT. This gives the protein CASSSRGNEKLFF. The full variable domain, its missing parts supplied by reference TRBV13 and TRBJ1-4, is AAGVIQSPRHLIKEKRETATLKCYPIPRHDTVYWYQQGPGQDPQFLISFYEKMQSDKGSIPDRFSAQQFSDYHSELNMSSLELGDSALYFCASSSRGNEKLFFGSGTQLSVL.